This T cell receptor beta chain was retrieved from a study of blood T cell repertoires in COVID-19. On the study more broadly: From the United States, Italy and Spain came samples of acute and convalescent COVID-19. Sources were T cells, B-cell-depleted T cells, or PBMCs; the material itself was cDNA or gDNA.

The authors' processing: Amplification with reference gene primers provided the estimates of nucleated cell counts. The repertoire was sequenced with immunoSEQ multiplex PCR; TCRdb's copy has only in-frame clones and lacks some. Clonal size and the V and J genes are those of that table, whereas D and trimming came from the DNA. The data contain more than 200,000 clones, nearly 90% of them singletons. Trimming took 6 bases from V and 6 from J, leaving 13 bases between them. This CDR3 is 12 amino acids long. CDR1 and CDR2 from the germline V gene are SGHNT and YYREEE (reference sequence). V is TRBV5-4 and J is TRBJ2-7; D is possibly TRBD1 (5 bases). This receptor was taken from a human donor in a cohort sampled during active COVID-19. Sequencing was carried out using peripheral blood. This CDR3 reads CASTVDDSEQYF. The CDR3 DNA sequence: TGTGCCAGCACCGTAGATGACAGCGAGCAGTACTTC.